This TCR beta chain derives from a study of blood T cell repertoires in COVID-19. Study information: COVID-19 samples, acute and convalescent, were from the United States, Italy and Spain. PBMCs, B-cell-depleted T cells, or T cells were the source of the cDNA or gDNA that made up the material.

The CDR3 runs 13 residues. CDR1 and CDR2 from the germline V gene are SGHRS and YFSETQ. Trimming stripped 5 bases from V and 5 bases from J, with 8 bases between. Original processing notes: How many nucleated cells were present was estimated from reference gene primer amplification. The assay was immunoSEQ multiplex PCR, and TCRdb's table has in-frame clones only and misses some. The V and J calls and clone size come from that table; D and trimming were worked out from the DNA. The profile shows fewer than 150,000 clones, roughly 71% of them singletons. This TCR derives from a man older than 75 with acute or convalescent COVID-19. The V gene is TRBV5-1, the J gene TRBJ1-6, with D tentatively TRBD1 (5 bases). Sequencing used peripheral blood. In nucleotides, the CDR3 is TGCGCCAGCAGGGAGACAGATAATTCACCCCTCCACTTT. Its translation is CASRETDNSPLHF. The complete variable domain, with remaining parts taken from reference TRBV5-1 and TRBJ1-6, reads KAGVTQTPRYLIKTRGQQVTLSCSPISGHRSVSWYQQTPGQGLQFLFEYFSETQRNKGNFPGRFSGRQFSNSRSEMNVSTLELGDSALYLCASRETDNSPLHFGNGTRLTVT.